This T cell receptor beta chain was identified during a study of T cells in Graves' hyperthyroidism and ophthalmopathy. The source material, RNA transcripts, was used to amplify TCR beta CDR3 regions. Researchers ran a first-round RT-PCR on the TCR CDR3 using the HTBI primer set. TCRdb reprocessed the multiplex PCR reads with MiXCR, giving one entry per CDR3 protein. The sample lists fewer than 750,000 distinct CDR3 sequences; about 15% were seen once. The V end was cut by 1 base, the J end by 3 bases, with 15 bases between. This CDR3 has 16 residues. Germline V gene data show CDR1 as MGHRA and CDR2 as YSYEKL.

The TCR comes from a woman in her thirties or forties with Graves' ophthalmopathy. The sequencing input was blood. This chain links TRBV4-1 with TRBJ1-1; perhaps TRBD1 as D (5 bases). The CDR3 DNA is TGCGCCAGCAGCCAAGTATGGAGGGACGGTTACACTGAAGCTTTCTTT. Its translation: CASSQVWRDGYTEAFF.